These 19 T cell receptor beta chains were sequenced from one sample in a study of graft-versus-host responses after intestinal transplantation. TCRdb's table, derived via immunoSEQ multiplex PCR, lists solely in-frame clones and lacks some. The data show 35,000 to 40,000 clones, over 85% seen once. The sample in question was PBMCs, obtained 16 days after intestinal transplant. The receptor set was obtained from a human patient who received an intestinal transplant, so some T cells may come from the graft donor.

The J gene is TRBJ1-1, the V gene TRBV7-9, with a tentative D call TRBD1 (6 bases). Trimming removed 7 bases from V and 4 bases from J, with 13 bases in between. Germline CDR1 and CDR2: SEHNR and FQNEAQ (reference sequence). This CDR3 region has 13 residues. The CDR3 DNA reads TGTGCCAGCACCATGGGGGCAGGCACTGAAGCTTTCTTT. It translates to CASTMGAGTEAFF.

The genes are TRBV19 and TRBJ1-2, with D unresolved. V shed 0 bases and J shed 7 bases, with 12 bases lying between them. CDR1 is LNHDA and CDR2 is SQIVND in the germline V gene (reference sequence). The CDR3 consists of 14 residues. The CDR3 nucleotides are TGTGCCAGTAGTATAGAATCCGGAGACACTGGCTACACCTTC. Translating gives CASSIESGDTGYTF.

This clone was observed a single time. The chain combines TRBV28 with TRBJ1-4; D may be TRBD1 (6 bases). This CDR3 is built from 15 residues. Germline assignment: CDR1 MDHEN and CDR2 SYDVKM. The V gene lost 3 bases and the J gene lost 3 bases, with 11 bases spanning the gap. CDR3 in DNA: TGTGCCAGCAGTTTCCAGGGGACCCCTAATGAAAAACTGTTTTTT. Translating gives CASSFQGTPNEKLFF.

The chain uses TRBV7-2 and TRBJ2-1; D perhaps matches TRBD2 (7 bases). CDR1 and CDR2 from the germline V gene are SGHTA and FQGNSA. The CDR3 runs to 15 residues. The germline V and J ends were trimmed by 2 bases and 2 bases, with 10 bases remaining between them. DNA for the CDR3: TGTGCCAGCAGCTTACGGGGGGCGGCCTACAATGAGCAGTTCTTC. The encoded protein is CASSLRGAAYNEQFF.

This rearrangement joins TRBV28 to TRBJ2-1; D is ambiguous. V lost 6 bases to trimming and J lost 8 bases, with 14 bases between them. The CDR3 extends over 13 amino acids. Germline V gene data show CDR1 as MDHEN and CDR2 as SYDVKM. This chain's CDR3 is CASSPAVFYEQFF. The CDR3 DNA reads as TGTGCCAGCAGCCCCGCGGTTTTCTATGAGCAGTTCTTC.

The table lists this clone with a count of one. This chain links TRBV4-2 with TRBJ2-7, with D maybe TRBD2 (6 bases). In germline, CDR1 is LGHNA, CDR2 YNFKEQ. Trimming removed 1 base from V and 2 bases from J, with 21 bases in between. This CDR3 is 18 amino acids long. The CDR3, as DNA: TGTGCCAGCAGCCAAGTCCTAATTCGGAGGGTACATGCCTACGAGCAGTACTTC. It specifies CASSQVLIRRVHAYEQYF.

The chain carries TRBV6-1 and TRBJ1-2; D possibly corresponds to TRBD1 (5 bases). V was cut by 4 bases and J by 6 bases, with 12 bases left in between. Germline CDR1 and CDR2: MNHNS and SASEGT. The CDR3 sequence is 13 residues long. The DNA of the CDR3 is TGTGCCAGCAGTGGACAGTCCTTTGATGGCTACACCTTC. Translation gives CASSGQSFDGYTF.

This chain uses TRBV4-3 with TRBJ2-1; 11 bases fit TRBD2. The V segment lost 3 bases and the J segment 4 bases; nucleotides outside the gene matches: 8. The germline gives CDR1 LGHNA, CDR2 YSLEER. CDR3 length: 17 residues. CDR3 nucleotides: TGCGCCAGCAGCCATTTAGCGGGAGGGCCGGTATACAATGAGCAGTTCTTC. Protein: CASSHLAGGPVYNEQFF.

This chain uses TRBV4-1 with TRBJ2-7; possibly TRBD1 for D (5 bases). This CDR3 has 14 amino acids. From germline, CDR1 is MGHRA and CDR2 YSYEKL. V lost 1 base and J lost 3, with 10 bases in between. The CDR3 DNA sequence: TGCGCCAGCAGCCAAGTTCCAGGGTACTACGAGCAGTACTTC. Its translation is CASSQVPGYYEQYF.

The chain recombines TRBV4-1 with TRBJ2-7, with D hard to call. V shed 0 bases and J shed 5 bases, with 11 bases lying between them. Germline CDR1 is MGHRA and CDR2 is YSYEKL. The CDR3 loop spans 14 amino acids. The CDR3 region is CASSQEGPLDEQYF. The CDR3, as DNA: TGCGCCAGCAGCCAAGAGGGCCCTCTGGACGAGCAGTACTTC.

Here the CDR3 reads CASSQDEDYNEQFF. Written as DNA, the CDR3 is TGTGCCAGCAGCCAAGATGAGGACTACAATGAGCAGTTCTTC. V is TRBV14 and J is TRBJ2-1, with D hard to call. The germline V and J ends were trimmed by 0 bases and 3 bases, with 6 bases remaining between them. Germline assignment: CDR1 SGHDN and CDR2 FVKESK. The length of the CDR3 is 14 residues.

The rearrangement links TRBV6-4 to TRBJ2-1; 9 bases fit TRBD2. The germline V gene encodes CDR1 MRHNA and CDR2 SNTAGT. The J segment lost 7 bases and the V segment lost 1 base, leaving 8 bases of the junction unmatched. This CDR3 spans 16 amino acids. This CDR3 is CASSDFAGGLGNEQFF. Here the CDR3 DNA reads TGTGCCAGCAGTGACTTTGCGGGAGGGTTAGGGAATGAGCAGTTCTTC.

The J gene is TRBJ2-1, the V gene TRBV2; 9 bases align to TRBD2. The CDR3 covers 19 residues. V was clipped by 9 bases and J by 5 bases; unmatched bases: 23. Germline-derived CDR1 and CDR2 are SNHLY and FYNNEI. The CDR3 nucleotides are TGTGCCAGACACGGCTTGGGTAGCGGGAGAGGAACGGTCGACAATGAGCAGTTCTTC. This encodes CARHGLGSGRGTVDNEQFF.

This chain connects TRBV30 to TRBJ1-2; TRBD1 aligns across 10 bases. V shed 1 base, J shed 5 bases, and the junction held 7 bases outside the gene matches. Germline values: CDR1 GTSNPN, CDR2 SVGIG (reference sequence). This CDR3 has 15 amino acids. The CDR3 sequence: CAWSGQGAHLYGYTF. DNA for the CDR3: TGTGCCTGGAGTGGACAGGGGGCTCATCTTTATGGCTACACCTTC.

The CDR3 DNA reads TGTGCCAGCAGCTTAGGAGGGAGCGAGCAGTACTTC. It translates to CASSLGGSEQYF. This chain connects TRBV11-2 to TRBJ2-7; D may be TRBD2 (5 bases). This CDR3 has 12 residues. V was trimmed by 1 base and J by 6 bases, leaving 7 bases between them. Germline V CDR1 and CDR2: SGHAT, FQNNGV.

The V and J genes are TRBV7-2 and TRBJ1-1, with D possibly matching TRBD1 (6 bases). Germline CDR1 reads SGHTA; CDR2 reads FQGNSA. Trimming took off 5 bases at V and 6 bases at J, with 13 bases between the two ends. The CDR3 is 13 residues long. The CDR3 sequence is CASSPGTSPEAFF. As DNA, the CDR3 is TGTGCCAGCAGCCCCGGGACATCCCCTGAAGCTTTCTTT.

The J gene is TRBJ1-1, the V gene TRBV6-1, with D possibly being TRBD1 (5 bases). Germline loops: CDR1 MNHNS, CDR2 SASEGT. Deletions cut 7 bases from V and 0 bases from J, with 12 bases between. The CDR3 is 14 amino acids. CDR3 DNA: TGTGCCAGCAAACCAGGGCCCTTGAACACTGAAGCTTTCTTT. Amino acid sequence: CASKPGPLNTEAFF.

The rearrangement links TRBV19 to TRBJ1-5, with unresolved D. The CDR3 is 15 residues long. The germline CDR1 and CDR2 sequences are LNHDA and SQIVND (reference sequence). V lost 1 base and J lost 3, with 10 bases in between. Here the CDR3 reads CASSIASRDNQPQHF. CDR3 sequence (DNA): TGTGCCAGTAGTATAGCTTCCCGGGACAATCAGCCCCAGCATTTT.

The CDR3 loop is CASSVGGVDQPQHF. For the CDR3, the DNA is TGTGCCAGCAGCGTAGGGGGGGTCGATCAGCCCCAGCATTTT. The J gene is TRBJ1-5, the V gene TRBV9; tentatively, D is TRBD1 (5 bases). CDR3 size: 14 residues. Germline V CDR1 and CDR2: SGDLS, YYNGEE. Trimming removed 0 bases from V and 5 bases from J, with 9 bases in between.